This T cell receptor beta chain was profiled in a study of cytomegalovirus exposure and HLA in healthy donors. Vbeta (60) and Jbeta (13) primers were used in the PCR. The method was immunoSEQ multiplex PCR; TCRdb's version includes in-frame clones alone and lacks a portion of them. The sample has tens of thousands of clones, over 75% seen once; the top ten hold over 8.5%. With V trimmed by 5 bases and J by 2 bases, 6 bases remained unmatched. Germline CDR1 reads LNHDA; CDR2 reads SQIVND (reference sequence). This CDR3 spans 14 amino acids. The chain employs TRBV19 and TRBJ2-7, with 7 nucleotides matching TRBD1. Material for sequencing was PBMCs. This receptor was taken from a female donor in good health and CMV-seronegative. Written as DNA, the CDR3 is TGTGCCAGTAGTCCGGACAGGCCGCCCTACGAGCAGTACTTC. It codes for CASSPDRPPYEQYF.